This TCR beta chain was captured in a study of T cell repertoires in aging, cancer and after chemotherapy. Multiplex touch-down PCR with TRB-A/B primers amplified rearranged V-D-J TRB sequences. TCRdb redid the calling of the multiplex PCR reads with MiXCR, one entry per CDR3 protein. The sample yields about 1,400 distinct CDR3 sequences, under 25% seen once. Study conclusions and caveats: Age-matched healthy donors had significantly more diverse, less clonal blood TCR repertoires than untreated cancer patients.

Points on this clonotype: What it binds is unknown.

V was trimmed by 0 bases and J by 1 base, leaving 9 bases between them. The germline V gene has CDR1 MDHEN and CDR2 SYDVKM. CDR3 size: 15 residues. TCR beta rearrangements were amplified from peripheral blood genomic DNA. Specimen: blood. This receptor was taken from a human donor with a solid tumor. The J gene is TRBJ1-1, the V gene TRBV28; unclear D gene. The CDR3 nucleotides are TGTGCCAGCAGTTTATGGGGCATTCCGAACACTGAAGCTTTCTTT. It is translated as CASSLWGIPNTEAFF. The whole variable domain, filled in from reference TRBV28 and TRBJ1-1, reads DVKVTQSSRYLVKRTGEKVFLECVQDMDHENMFWYRQDPGLGLRLIYFSYDVKMKEKGDIPEGYSVSREKKERFSLILESASTNQTSMYLCASSLWGIPNTEAFFGQGTRLTVV.